The T cell receptor (beta chain) described here comes from a study of blood T cells in healthy people across ages. CDR1 and CDR2 (germline): LNHDA, SQIVND (reference sequence). Trimming left V 5 bases short and J 4 bases short, with 14 bases between. The CDR3 totals 14 residues. Each of the donors had ten milliliters of peripheral blood drawn into EDTA-treated Vacutainer tubes. A second PCR, run for about 7 to 11 cycles, used a sample-barcoded 5' primer plus a J-beta primer mix. Each cDNA molecule was tagged by a template-switch adaptor that had 12 random nucleotides. From the 5' RACE reads, TCRdb called clonotypes with MiXCR, one entry per CDR3 protein. The sample includes fewer than 2,000,000 distinct CDR3 sequences, about 39% seen only once; the top ten take under 25%.

The receptor's source is a human donor in good health. The sequencing input was blood. The chain joins TRBV19 to TRBJ1-1, with D tentatively TRBD1 (6 bases). CDR3 loop: CASSSPGQSTEAFF. The CDR3 nucleotides read TGTGCCAGTAGTTCCCCGGGACAAAGCACTGAAGCTTTCTTT.